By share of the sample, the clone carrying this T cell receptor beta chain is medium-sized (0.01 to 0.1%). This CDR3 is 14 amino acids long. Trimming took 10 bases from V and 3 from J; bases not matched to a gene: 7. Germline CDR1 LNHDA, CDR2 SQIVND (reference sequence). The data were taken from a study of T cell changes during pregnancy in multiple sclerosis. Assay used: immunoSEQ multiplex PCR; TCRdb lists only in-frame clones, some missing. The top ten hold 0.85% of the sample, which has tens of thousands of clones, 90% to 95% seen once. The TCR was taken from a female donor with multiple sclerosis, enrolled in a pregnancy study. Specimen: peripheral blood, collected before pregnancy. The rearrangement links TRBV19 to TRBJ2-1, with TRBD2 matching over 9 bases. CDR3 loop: CATEIAGDYNEQFF. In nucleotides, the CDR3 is TGTGCCACGGAAATAGCGGGGGACTACAATGAGCAGTTCTTC.